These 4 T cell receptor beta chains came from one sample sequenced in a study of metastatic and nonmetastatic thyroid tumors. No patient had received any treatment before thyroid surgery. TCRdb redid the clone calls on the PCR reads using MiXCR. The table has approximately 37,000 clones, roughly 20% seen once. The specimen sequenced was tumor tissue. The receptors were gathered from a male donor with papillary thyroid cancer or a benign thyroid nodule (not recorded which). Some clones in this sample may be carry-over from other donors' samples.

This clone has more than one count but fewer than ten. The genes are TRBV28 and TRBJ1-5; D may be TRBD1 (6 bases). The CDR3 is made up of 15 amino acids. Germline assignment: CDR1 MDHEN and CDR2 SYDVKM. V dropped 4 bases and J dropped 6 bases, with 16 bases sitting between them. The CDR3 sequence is CASSWVQGSSQPQHF. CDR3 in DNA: TGTGCCAGCAGTTGGGTACAGGGATCTAGTCAGCCCCAGCATTTT.

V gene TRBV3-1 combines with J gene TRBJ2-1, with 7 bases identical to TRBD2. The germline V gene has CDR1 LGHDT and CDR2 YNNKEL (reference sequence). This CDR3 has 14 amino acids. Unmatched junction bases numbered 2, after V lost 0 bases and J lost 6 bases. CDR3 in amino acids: CASSQDLAANEQFF. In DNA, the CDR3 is TGTGCCAGCAGCCAAGATCTAGCGGCCAATGAGCAGTTCTTC.

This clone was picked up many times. CDR3 DNA sequence: TGTGCCAGCAGTGAAAGGGTAGGGGGAGATGAGCAGTTCTTC. Protein: CASSERVGGDEQFF. The rearrangement joins TRBV2 to TRBJ2-1; possibly TRBD1 for D (6 bases). The length of the CDR3 is 14 residues. Trimming left V 2 bases short and J 8 bases short, with 13 bases between. Germline V gene data show CDR1 as SNHLY and CDR2 as FYNNEI. The full variable domain, rest sourced from reference TRBV2 and TRBJ2-1, is EPEVTQTPSHQVTQMGQEVILRCVPISNHLYFYWYRQILGQKVEFLVSFYNNEISEKSEIFDDQFSVERPDGSNFTLKIRSTKLEDSAMYFCASSERVGGDEQFFGPGTRLTVL.

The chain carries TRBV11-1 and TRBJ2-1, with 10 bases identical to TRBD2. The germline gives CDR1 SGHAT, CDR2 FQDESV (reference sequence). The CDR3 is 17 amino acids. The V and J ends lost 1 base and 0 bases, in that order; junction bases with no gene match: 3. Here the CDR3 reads CASSLGTSGSSYNEQFF. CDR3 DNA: TGTGCCAGCAGCTTAGGGACTAGCGGATCCTCCTACAATGAGCAGTTCTTC.